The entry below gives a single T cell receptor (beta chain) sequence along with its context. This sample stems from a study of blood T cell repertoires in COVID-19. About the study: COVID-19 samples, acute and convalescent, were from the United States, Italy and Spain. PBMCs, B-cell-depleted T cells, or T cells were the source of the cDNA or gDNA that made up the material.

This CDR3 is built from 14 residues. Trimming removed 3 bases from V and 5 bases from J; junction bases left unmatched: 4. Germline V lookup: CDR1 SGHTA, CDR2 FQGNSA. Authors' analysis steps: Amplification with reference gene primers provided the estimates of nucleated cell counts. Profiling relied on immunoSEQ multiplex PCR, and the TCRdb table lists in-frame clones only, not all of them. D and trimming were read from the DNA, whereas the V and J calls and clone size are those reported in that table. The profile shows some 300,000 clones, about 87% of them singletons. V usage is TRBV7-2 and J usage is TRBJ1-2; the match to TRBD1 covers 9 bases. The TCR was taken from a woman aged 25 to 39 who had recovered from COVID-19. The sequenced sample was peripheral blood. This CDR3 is CASSLDRGSYGYTF. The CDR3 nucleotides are TGTGCCAGCAGCTTGGACAGGGGATCTTATGGCTACACCTTC.